These 7 T cell receptor beta chains were sequenced from one sample in a study of cytomegalovirus exposure and HLA in healthy donors. The table came from immunoSEQ multiplex PCR; TCRdb's copy has only in-frame clones and leaves some out. This sample has about 240,000 clones, with more than 75% found just once. Sequences were obtained from PBMCs. All receptors derive from a man aged 18 to 30 in good health and CMV-seronegative.

The chain employs TRBV29-1 and TRBJ2-3; D gene unclear. The germline CDR1 and CDR2 sequences are SQVTM and ANQGSEA. V was pared by 2 bases and J by 4 bases, with 19 bases between. The CDR3 is 16 amino acids. DNA for the CDR3: TGCAGCGTTGAACAGTTGGTCCTCCAGATTCCAGATACGCAGTATTTT. This sequence encodes CSVEQLVLQIPDTQYF.

The chain links TRBV29-1 to TRBJ1-1; weak D call: TRBD1 (5 bases). The germline V and J ends were trimmed by 0 bases and 0 bases, with 8 bases remaining between them. The CDR3 has 14 residues. Germline assignment: CDR1 SQVTM and CDR2 ANQGSEA. CDR3 sequence reads: CSVEDGAMNTEAFF. Here the CDR3 DNA reads TGCAGCGTTGAAGATGGGGCGATGAACACTGAAGCTTTCTTT.

The chain is built from TRBV5-4 and TRBJ2-3, with TRBD1 matching over 7 bases. V lost 2 bases, J lost 2 bases, and 2 bases stayed unmatched. The CDR3 has 14 amino acids. Germline lookup yields CDR1 SGHNT and CDR2 YYREEE (reference sequence). The CDR3 bases are TGTGCCAGCAGCTTAGGGACAGACACAGATACGCAGTATTTT. Translating it yields CASSLGTDTDTQYF.

V gene TRBV4-3 combines with J gene TRBJ2-3; D gene ambiguous. The CDR3 covers 14 residues. Germline assignment: CDR1 LGHNA and CDR2 YSLEER. Trimming left V 0 bases short and J 0 bases short, with 4 bases between. In DNA, the CDR3 is TGCGCCAGCAGCCAAGATGCGAGCACAGATACGCAGTATTTT. Encoded protein: CASSQDASTDTQYF.

V usage is TRBV6-5 and J usage is TRBJ2-3, with unresolved D. Trimming took off 0 bases at V and 2 bases at J, with 12 bases between the two ends. CDR3 size: 16 residues. CDR1 and CDR2 (germline): MNHEY, SVGAGI. The DNA for the CDR3 is TGTGCCAGCAGTTACTCGATGGTGAGCGCCACAGATACGCAGTATTTT. As protein: CASSYSMVSATDTQYF.

The CDR3 DNA reads as TGTGCCAGCAGTTTATTTGCGGGACAGAGGATTTCATGGGGCTACACCTTC. Its protein is CASSLFAGQRISWGYTF. The chain employs TRBV27 and TRBJ1-2; 7 nucleotides line up with TRBD1. The trim removed 1 base at V and 8 bases at J, leaving 16 bases unmatched. CDR3 size: 17 residues. Germline lookup yields CDR1 MNHEY and CDR2 SMNVEV (reference sequence).

This clone occurred a few times. As DNA, the CDR3 is TGTGCCAGCAACGAACAGGGGGCTCACTATGGCTACACCTTC. Amino acids: CASNEQGAHYGYTF. The rearrangement uses TRBV5-6 and TRBJ1-2; TRBD1 aligns across 9 bases. The V segment lost 6 bases and the J segment 3 bases; nucleotides outside the gene matches: 6. The CDR3 is 14 residues long. Germline V lookup: CDR1 SGHDT, CDR2 YYEEEE.